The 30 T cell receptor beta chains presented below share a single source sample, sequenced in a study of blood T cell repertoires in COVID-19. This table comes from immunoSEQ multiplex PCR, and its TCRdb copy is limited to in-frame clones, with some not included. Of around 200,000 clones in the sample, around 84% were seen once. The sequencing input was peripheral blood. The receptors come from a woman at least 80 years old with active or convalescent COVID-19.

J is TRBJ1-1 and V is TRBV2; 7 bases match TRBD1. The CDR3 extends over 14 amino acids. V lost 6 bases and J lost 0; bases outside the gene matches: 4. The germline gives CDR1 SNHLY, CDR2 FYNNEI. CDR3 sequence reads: CASRRQGLNTEAFF. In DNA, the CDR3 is TGTGCCAGCAGAAGACAGGGACTGAACACTGAAGCTTTCTTT.

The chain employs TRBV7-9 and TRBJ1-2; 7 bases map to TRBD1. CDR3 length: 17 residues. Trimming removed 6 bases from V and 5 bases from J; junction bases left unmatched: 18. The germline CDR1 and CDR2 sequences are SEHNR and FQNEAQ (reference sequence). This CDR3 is CASSQPGTDTPAYGYTF. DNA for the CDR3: TGTGCCAGCAGTCAACCCGGGACAGATACCCCCGCTTATGGCTACACCTTC.

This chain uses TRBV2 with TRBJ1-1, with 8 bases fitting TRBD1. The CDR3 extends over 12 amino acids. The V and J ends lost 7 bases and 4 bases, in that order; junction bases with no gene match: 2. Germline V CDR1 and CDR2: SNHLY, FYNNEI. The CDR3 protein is CASTGGGTEAFF. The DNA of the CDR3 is TGTGCCAGCACAGGGGGCGGCACTGAAGCTTTCTTT.

This CDR3 is CASSIRTGTSGFRGYNEQFF. The DNA for the CDR3 is TGTGCCAGTAGTATCAGAACCGGGACTAGCGGGTTTAGAGGCTACAATGAGCAGTTCTTC. The chain recombines TRBV19 with TRBJ2-1, with 12 positions matching TRBD2. V was clipped by 3 bases and J by 3 bases; unmatched bases: 15. The CDR3 is 20 amino acids. Germline V lookup: CDR1 LNHDA, CDR2 SQIVND (reference sequence).

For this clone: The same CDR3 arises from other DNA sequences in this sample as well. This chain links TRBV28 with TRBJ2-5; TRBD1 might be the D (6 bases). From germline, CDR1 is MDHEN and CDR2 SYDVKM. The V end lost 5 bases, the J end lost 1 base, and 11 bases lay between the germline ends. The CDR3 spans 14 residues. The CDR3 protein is CASSPGTPQETQYF. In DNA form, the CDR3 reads TGTGCCAGCAGTCCCGGGACACCCCAAGAGACCCAGTACTTC.

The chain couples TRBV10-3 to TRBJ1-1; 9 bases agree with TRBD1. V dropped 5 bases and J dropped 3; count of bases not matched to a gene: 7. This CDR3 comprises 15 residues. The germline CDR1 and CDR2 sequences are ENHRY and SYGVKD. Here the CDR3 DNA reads TGTGCCATCAGTTCGGGACAGGGAGCTGACACTGAAGCTTTCTTT. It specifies CAISSGQGADTEAFF.

The CDR3 here is CASSSPGLAGAEQFF. The CDR3 bases are TGTGCCAGTAGTTCTCCGGGACTAGCGGGAGCCGAGCAGTTCTTC. The chain combines TRBV19 with TRBJ2-1, with 14 positions matching TRBD2. CDR3 length equals 15 residues. The germline gives CDR1 LNHDA, CDR2 SQIVND (reference sequence). After removal of 5 bases from V and 10 bases from J, the junction contained 7 bases not matched to a gene.

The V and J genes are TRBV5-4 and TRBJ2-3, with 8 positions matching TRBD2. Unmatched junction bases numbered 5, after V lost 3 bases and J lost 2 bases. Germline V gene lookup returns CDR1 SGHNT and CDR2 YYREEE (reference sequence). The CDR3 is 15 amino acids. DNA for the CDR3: TGTGCCAGCAGCTATAGCGGGATGATCACAGATACGCAGTATTTT. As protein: CASSYSGMITDTQYF.

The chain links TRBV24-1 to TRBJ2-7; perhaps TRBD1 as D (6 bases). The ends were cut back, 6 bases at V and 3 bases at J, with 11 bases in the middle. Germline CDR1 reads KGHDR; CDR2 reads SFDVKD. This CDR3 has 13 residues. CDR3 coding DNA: TGTGCCACCAGTCTGACAGGTTTCTACGAGCAGTACTTC. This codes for CATSLTGFYEQYF.

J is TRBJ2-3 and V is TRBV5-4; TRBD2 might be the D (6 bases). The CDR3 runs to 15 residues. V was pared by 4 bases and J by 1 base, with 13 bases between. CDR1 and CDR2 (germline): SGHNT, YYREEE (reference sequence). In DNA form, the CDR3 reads TGTGCCAGCAGCGGGGACTGGGACCGCACAGATACGCAGTATTTT. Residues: CASSGDWDRTDTQYF.

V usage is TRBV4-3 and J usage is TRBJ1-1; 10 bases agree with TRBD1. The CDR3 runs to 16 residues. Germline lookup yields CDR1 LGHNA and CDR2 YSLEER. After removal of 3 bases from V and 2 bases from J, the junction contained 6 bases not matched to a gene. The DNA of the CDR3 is TGCGCCAGCAGCCAGCCGGGACAGGGGCGAAACACTGAAGCTTTCTTT. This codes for CASSQPGQGRNTEAFF.

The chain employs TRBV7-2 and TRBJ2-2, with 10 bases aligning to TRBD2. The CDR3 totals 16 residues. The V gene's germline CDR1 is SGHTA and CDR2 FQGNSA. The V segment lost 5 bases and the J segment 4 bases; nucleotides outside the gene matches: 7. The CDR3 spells CASSPRAGGFTGELFF. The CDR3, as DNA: TGTGCCAGCAGCCCCCGAGCGGGGGGGTTCACCGGGGAGCTGTTTTTT.

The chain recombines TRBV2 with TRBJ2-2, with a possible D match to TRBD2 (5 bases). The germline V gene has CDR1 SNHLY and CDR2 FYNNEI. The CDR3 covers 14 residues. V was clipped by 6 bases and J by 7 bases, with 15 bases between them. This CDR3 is CASSGVVPDGELFF. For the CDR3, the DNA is TGTGCCAGCAGCGGGGTTGTTCCCGACGGGGAGCTGTTTTTT.

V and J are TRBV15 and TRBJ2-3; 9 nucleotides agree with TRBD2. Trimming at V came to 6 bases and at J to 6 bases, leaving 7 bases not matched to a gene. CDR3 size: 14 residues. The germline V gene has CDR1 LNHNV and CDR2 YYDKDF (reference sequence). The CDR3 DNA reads TGTGCCACCAGGCCTAGCGGGGTTGTGGATACGCAGTATTTT. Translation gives CATRPSGVVDTQYF.

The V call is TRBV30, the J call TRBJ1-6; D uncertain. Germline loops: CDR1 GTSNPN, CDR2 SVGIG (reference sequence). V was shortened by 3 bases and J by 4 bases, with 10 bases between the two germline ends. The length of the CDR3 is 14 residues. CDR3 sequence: CAWRLSGYNSPLHF. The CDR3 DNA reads TGTGCCTGGAGACTCAGCGGGTATAATTCACCCCTCCACTTT. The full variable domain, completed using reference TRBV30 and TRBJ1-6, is SQTIHQWPATLVQPVGSPLSLECTVEGTSNPNLYWYRQAAGRGLQLLFYSVGIGQISSEVPQNLSASRPQDRQFILSSKKLLLSDSGFYLCAWRLSGYNSPLHFGNGTRLTVT.

The CDR3 coding sequence is TGTGCCAGCAGTTCGAATTTCAGGGATAACTATGGCTACACCTTC. Protein: CASSSNFRDNYGYTF. This rearrangement joins TRBV6-6 to TRBJ1-2, with a tentative D call TRBD1 (5 bases). This CDR3 comprises 15 residues. Per the germline V gene, CDR1 is MNHNY and CDR2 is SVGAGI (reference sequence). V lost 4 bases, J lost 1 base, and 13 bases lay in between.

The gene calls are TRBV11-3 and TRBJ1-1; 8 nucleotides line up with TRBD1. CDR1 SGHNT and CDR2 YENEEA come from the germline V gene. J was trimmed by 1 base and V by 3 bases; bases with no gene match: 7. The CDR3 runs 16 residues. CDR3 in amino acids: CASSFPRQGRNTEAFF. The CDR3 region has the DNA TGTGCCAGCAGCTTCCCCCGACAGGGGCGGAACACTGAAGCTTTCTTT.

Here the CDR3 reads CASSLAGTASPDTQYF. The CDR3 DNA sequence: TGTGCCAGCAGCTTGGCCGGGACAGCTAGTCCAGATACGCAGTATTTT. The rearrangement uses TRBV5-8 and TRBJ2-3; 7 positions agree with TRBD1. Germline V gives CDR1 SGHTS, CDR2 YDEGEE. Trimming removed 0 bases from V and 4 bases from J; junction bases left unmatched: 8. The CDR3 extends over 16 amino acids.

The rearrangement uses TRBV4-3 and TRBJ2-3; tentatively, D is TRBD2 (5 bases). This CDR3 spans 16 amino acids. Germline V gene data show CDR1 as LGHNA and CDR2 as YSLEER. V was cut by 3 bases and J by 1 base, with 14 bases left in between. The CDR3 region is CASSHLSLEGTDTQYF. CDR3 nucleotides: TGCGCCAGCAGCCACTTGAGTTTGGAGGGCACAGATACGCAGTATTTT.

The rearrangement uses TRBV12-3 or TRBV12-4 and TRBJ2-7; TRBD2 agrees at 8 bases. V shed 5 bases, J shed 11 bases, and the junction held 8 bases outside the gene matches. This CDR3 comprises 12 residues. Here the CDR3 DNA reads TGTGCCAGCAGTGGGATGCGGGGGGCAAAGTACTTC. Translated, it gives CASSGMRGAKYF.

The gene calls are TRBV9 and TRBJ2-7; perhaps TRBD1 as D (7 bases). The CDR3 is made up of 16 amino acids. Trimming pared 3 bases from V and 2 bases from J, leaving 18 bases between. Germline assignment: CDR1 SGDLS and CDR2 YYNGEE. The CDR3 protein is CASSGSQGGGPYEQYF. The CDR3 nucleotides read TGTGCCAGCAGCGGCAGTCAGGGGGGAGGCCCCTACGAGCAGTACTTC.

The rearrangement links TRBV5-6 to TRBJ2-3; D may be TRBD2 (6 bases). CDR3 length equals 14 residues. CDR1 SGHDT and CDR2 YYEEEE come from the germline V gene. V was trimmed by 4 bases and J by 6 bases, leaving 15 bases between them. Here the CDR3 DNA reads TGTGCCAGCAGCGATCTGAAGGAGGGGGATACGCAGTATTTT. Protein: CASSDLKEGDTQYF.

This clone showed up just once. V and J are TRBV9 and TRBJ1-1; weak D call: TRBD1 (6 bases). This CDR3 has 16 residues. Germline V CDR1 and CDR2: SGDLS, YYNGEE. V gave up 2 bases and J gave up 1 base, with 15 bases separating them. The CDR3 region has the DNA TGTGCCAGCAGCGTCGGCTGGGGGCCCAGGAACACTGAAGCTTTCTTT. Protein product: CASSVGWGPRNTEAFF.

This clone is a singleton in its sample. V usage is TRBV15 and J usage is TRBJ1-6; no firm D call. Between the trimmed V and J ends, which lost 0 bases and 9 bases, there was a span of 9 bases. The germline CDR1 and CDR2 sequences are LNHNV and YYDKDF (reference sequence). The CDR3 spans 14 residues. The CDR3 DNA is TGTGCCACCAGCAGAGATCTTAACGGTTCACCCCTCCACTTT. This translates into CATSRDLNGSPLHF.

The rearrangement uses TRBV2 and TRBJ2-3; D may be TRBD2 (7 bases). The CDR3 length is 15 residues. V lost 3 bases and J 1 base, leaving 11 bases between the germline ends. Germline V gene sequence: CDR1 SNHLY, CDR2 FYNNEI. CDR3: CASSEGGAGTDTQYF. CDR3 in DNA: TGTGCCAGCAGTGAGGGGGGGGCAGGCACAGATACGCAGTATTTT. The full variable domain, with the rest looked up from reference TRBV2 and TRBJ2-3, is EPEVTQTPSHQVTQMGQEVILRCVPISNHLYFYWYRQILGQKVEFLVSFYNNEISEKSEIFDDQFSVERPDGSNFTLKIRSTKLEDSAMYFCASSEGGAGTDTQYFGPGTRLTVL.

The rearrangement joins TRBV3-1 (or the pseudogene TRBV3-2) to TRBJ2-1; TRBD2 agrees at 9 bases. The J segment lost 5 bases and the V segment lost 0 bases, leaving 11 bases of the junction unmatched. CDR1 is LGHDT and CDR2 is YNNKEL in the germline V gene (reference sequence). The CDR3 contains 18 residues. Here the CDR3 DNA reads TGTGCCAGCAGCCAAGATGTGGGTTTGCGGGGGGGCGACAATGAGCAGTTCTTC. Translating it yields CASSQDVGLRGGDNEQFF.

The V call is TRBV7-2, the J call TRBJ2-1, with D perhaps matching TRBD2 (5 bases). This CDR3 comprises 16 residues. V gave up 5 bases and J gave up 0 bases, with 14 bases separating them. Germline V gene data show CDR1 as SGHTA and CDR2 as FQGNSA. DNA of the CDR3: TGTGCCAGCAGCCGTCTGGGGAGCGGCTCCTACAATGAGCAGTTCTTC. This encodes CASSRLGSGSYNEQFF.

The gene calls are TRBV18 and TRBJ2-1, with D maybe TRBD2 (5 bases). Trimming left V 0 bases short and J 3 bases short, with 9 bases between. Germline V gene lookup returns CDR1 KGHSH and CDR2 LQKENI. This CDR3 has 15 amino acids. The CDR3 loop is CASSPPAGGYNEQFF. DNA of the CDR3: TGTGCCAGCTCACCACCCGCGGGCGGCTACAATGAGCAGTTCTTC.

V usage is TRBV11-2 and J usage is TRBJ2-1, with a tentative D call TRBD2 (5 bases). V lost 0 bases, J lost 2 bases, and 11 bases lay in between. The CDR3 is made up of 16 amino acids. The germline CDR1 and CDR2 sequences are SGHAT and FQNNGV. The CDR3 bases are TGTGCCAGCAGCTTAGACGGTGCGGGCCCCTACAATGAGCAGTTCTTC. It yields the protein CASSLDGAGPYNEQFF.

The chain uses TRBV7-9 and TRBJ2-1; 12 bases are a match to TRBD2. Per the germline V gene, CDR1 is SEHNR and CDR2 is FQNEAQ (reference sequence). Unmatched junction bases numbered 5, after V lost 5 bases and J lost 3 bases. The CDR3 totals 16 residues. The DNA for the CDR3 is TGTGCCAGCAGCCCACGGACTAGCGGGGACTACAATGAGCAGTTCTTC. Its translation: CASSPRTSGDYNEQFF.